This T cell receptor beta chain came from a study of CD8 T cells in Susac syndrome. Random-hexamer reverse transcription was applied to roughly 0.5 to 1 ug RNA. TCRdb processed the immunoSEQ multiplex PCR reads anew with MiXCR; each CDR3 protein has one entry. The sample contains roughly 200,000 distinct CDR3 sequences, around 93% of which appear only once. Deletions cut 1 base from V and 7 bases from J, with 16 bases between. Per germline, CDR1 LGHDT and CDR2 YNNKEL (reference sequence). The CDR3 sequence is 15 residues long. The sequenced sample was CD4+ T cells from PBMCs. The chain recombines TRBV3-1 with TRBJ1-2; no clear D gene. This clonotype was sampled from a human donor with multiple sclerosis. The chain's CDR3 is CASSQVLSGLFGYTF. Written as DNA, the CDR3 is TGTGCCAGCAGCCAAGTATTATCAGGACTGTTTGGCTACACCTTC. Using reference TRBV3-1 and TRBJ1-2 for the parts outside the CDR3, the full variable domain is DTAVSQTPKYLVTQMGNDKSIKCEQNLGHDTMYWYKQDSKKFLKIMFSYNNKELIINETVPNRFSPKSPDKAHLNLHINSLELGDSAVYFCASSQVLSGLFGYTFGSGTRLTVV.